These 3 T cell receptor beta chains came from one sample sequenced in a study of T cells in Graves' hyperthyroidism and ophthalmopathy. From RNA transcripts, TCR beta CDR3 regions were amplified. HTBI primers were employed in a first-round RT-PCR of the TCR CDR3. Via MiXCR, TCRdb re-called the multiplex PCR reads, giving one row per CDR3 protein. The repertoire holds 200,000 to 250,000 distinct CDR3 sequences, with around 16% as singletons. Material: blood. The receptors stem from a woman aged 45-60 years with Graves' hyperthyroidism.

The chain is built from TRBV27 and TRBJ2-3, with 10 bases lining up with TRBD2. Looked up from germline, CDR1 is MNHEY and CDR2 is SMNVEV (reference sequence). The CDR3 has 13 residues. Germline trimming cut 8 bases from V and 5 bases from J; bases unmatched to any gene: 4. The CDR3 spells CASSKREGDTQYF. CDR3 in DNA: TGTGCCAGCTCCAAGCGGGAGGGAGATACGCAGTATTTT.

A remark on this clonotype: A much larger clone is a single base away; this may be a read error. The V gene is TRBV28, the J gene TRBJ2-7; no firm D call. Looked up from germline, CDR1 is MDHEN and CDR2 is SYDVKM. The CDR3 covers 13 residues. The CDR3 DNA reads TGTGCCAGCAGCTTCGATAGGAATAACGAGAAGTACTTC. Translating gives CASSFDRNNEKYF.

The J gene is TRBJ2-7, the V gene TRBV4-1; D is ambiguous. Trimming removed 5 bases at V and 2 bases at J, with 22 bases between. The germline gives CDR1 MGHRA, CDR2 YSYEKL. The CDR3 spans 17 residues. The CDR3 sequence: CASSIVREARTTYEQYF. The CDR3 region has the DNA TGCGCCAGCAGCATTGTCCGCGAGGCGCGTACCACCTACGAGCAGTACTTC.